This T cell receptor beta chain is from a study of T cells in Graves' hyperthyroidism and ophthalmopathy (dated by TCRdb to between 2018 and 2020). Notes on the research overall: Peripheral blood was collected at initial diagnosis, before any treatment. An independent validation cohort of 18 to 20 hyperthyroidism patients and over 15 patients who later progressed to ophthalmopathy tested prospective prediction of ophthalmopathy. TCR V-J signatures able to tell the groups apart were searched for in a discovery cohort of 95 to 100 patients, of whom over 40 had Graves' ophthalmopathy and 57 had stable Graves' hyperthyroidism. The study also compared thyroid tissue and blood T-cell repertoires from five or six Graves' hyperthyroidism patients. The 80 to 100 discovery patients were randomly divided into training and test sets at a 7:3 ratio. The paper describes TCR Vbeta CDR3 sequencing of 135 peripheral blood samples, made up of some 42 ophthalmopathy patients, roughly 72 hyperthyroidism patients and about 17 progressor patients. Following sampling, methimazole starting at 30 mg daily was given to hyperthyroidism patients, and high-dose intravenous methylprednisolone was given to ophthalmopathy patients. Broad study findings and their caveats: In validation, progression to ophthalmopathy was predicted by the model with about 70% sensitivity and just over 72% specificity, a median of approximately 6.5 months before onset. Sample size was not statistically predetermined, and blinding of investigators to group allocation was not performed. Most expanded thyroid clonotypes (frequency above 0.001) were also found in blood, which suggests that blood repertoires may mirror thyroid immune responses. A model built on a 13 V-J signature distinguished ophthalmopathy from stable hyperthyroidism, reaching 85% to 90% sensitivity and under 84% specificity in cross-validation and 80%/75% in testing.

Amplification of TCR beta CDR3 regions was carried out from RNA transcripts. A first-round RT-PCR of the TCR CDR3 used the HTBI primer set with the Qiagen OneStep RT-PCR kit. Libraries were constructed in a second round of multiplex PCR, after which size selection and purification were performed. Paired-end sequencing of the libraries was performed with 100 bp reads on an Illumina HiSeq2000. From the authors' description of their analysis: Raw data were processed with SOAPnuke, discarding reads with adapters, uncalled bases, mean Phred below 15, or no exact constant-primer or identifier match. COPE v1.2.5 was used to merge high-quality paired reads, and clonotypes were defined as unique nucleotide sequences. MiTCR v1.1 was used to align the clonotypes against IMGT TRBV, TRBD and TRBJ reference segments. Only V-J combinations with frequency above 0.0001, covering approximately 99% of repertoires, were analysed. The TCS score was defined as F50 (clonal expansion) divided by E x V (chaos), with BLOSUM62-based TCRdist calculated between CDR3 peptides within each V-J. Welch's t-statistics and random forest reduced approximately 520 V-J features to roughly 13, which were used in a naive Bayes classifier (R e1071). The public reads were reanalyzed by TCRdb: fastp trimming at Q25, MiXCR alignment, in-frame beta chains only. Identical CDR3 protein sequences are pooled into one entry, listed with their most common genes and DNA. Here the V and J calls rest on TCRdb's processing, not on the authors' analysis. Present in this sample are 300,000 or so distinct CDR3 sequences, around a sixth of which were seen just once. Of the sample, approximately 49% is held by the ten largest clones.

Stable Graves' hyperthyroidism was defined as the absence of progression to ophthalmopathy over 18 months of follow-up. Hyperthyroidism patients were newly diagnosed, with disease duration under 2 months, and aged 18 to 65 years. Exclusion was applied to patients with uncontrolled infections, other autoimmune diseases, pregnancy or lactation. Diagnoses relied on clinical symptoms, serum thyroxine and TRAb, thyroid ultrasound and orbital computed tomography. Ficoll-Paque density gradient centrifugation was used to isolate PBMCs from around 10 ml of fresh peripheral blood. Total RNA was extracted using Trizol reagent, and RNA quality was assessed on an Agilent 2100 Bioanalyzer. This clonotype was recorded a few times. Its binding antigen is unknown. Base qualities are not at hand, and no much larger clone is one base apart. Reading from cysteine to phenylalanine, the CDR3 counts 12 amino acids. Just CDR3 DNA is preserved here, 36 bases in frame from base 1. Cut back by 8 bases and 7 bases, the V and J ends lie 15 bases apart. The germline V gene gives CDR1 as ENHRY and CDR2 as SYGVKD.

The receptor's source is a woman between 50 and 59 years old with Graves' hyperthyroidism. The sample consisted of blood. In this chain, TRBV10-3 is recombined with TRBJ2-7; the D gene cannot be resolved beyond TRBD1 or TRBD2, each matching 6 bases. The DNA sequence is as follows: TGTGCCATCGGACAGCGGGCCCGGGAGCAGTACTTC. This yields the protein CAIGQRAREQYF.